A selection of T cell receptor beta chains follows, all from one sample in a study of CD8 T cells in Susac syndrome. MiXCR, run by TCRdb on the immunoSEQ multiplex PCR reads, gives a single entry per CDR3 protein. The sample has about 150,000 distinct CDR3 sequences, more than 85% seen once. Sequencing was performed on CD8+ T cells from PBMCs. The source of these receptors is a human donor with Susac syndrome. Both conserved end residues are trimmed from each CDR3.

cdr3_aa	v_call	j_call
AISDGGETPETQY	TRBV10-3	TRBJ2-5
ASSQQGRETQY	TRBV27	TRBJ2-5
SAGLAETSTDTQY	TRBV20-1	TRBJ2-3
SAGTEDTGELF	TRBV20-1	TRBJ2-2
SVEDPHNHTQY	TRBV29-1	TRBJ2-3
ASSSSGTHPGETQY	TRBV5-6	TRBJ2-5
ASSDLSSNTEAF	TRBV28	TRBJ1-1
ASSPRGQPQH	TRBV7-2	TRBJ1-5
ARPGLATGELF	TRBV20-1	TRBJ2-2
ATEGQGASNQPQH	TRBV10-3	TRBJ1-5
ASSTLNYGYT	TRBV19	TRBJ1-2
ASSLGTGSGRSAEQY	TRBV5-1	TRBJ2-7
ASSEGGTGDYEQY	TRBV2	TRBJ2-7
ASSLSSGSLTYEQY	TRBV27	TRBJ2-7
ASSLGGQGYYGYT	TRBV7-8	TRBJ1-2
ASSPTGGGYEQY	TRBV18	TRBJ2-7
ASSLAGTGGGPF	TRBV12-3/TRBV12-4	TRBJ2-1
ASTRSQPGYT	TRBV28	TRBJ1-2
ASSLGSLGYT	TRBV7-9	TRBJ1-2
ASSPTRGYGHNEQF	TRBV7-7	TRBJ2-1
ASLDGETQY	TRBV25-1	TRBJ2-3
ASSPFGGSGELF	TRBV11-1	TRBJ2-2
SVVLLYPNTGELF	TRBV29-1	TRBJ2-2
SVVSQMGEKLF	TRBV29-1	TRBJ1-4
ASSQGGAETQY	TRBV14	TRBJ2-5
SPVLAQGGRTDTQY	TRBV29-1	TRBJ2-3
ASSPGVAGYNEQF	TRBV13	TRBJ2-1
ASSLDGRYTEAF	TRBV5-1	TRBJ1-1
ASSLDRAAYEQY	TRBV7-2	TRBJ2-7
ASSGLASAKNIQY	TRBV28	TRBJ2-4
ASSQEVGELF	TRBV14	TRBJ2-2
SARGRGADGTEAF	TRBV20-1	TRBJ1-1
SVAGSNTIY	TRBV29-1	TRBJ1-3
ATSDQDWHYGYT	TRBV24-1	TRBJ1-2
AISESLAWDTQY	TRBV10-3	TRBJ2-3
ASSLAGGGGTQY	TRBV7-3	TRBJ2-5
SVGSGIRDTQY	TRBV29-1	TRBJ2-3
SAPLAGGNTGELF	TRBV20-1	TRBJ2-2
ASSLEGFTEAF	TRBV11-2	TRBJ1-1
ASSQDWGPGELF	TRBV3-1	TRBJ2-2
AWTGRWEATNYGYT	TRBV30	TRBJ1-2